This T cell receptor beta chain was sequenced in a study of blood T cell repertoires in COVID-19. Trimming took 6 bases from V and 5 from J, leaving 12 bases between them. Germline CDR1 SGHKS, CDR2 YYEKEE (reference sequence). CDR3 length equals 12 residues. Under the authors' procedure: It was from reference gene primer amplification that nucleated cell counts were estimated. This table comes from immunoSEQ multiplex PCR, and its TCRdb copy is limited to in-frame clones, with some not included. The DNA was the basis for D and trimming; V, J and clone size are from that table. The repertoire holds approximately 88,000 clones, 75% to 90% seen once, with 15% in the top ten.

The chain has TRBV5-5 and TRBJ2-7, with D perhaps TRBD1 (6 bases). The sequenced sample consisted of peripheral blood. This TCR was sampled from a male donor with acute or convalescent COVID-19. The DNA of the CDR3 is TGTGCCAGCATTACAGGGCTCCACGAGCAGTACTTC. Translation gives CASITGLHEQYF.